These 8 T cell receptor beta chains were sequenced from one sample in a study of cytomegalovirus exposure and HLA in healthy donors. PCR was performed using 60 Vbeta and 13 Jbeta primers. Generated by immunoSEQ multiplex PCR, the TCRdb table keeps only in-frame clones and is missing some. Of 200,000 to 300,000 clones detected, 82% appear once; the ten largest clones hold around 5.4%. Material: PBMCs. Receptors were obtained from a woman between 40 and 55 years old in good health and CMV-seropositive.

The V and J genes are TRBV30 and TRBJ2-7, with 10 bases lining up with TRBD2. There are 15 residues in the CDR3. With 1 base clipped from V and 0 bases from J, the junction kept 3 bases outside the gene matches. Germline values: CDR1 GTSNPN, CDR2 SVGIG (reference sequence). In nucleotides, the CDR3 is TGTGCCTGGAGTGCAGGACTAGCGGACTCCTACGAGCAGTACTTC. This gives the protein CAWSAGLADSYEQYF.

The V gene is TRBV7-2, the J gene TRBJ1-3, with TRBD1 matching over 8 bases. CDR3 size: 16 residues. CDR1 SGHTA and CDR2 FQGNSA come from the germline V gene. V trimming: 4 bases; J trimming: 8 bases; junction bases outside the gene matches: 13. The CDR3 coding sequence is TGTGCCAGCAGCTGGGGGACAGGCCTTGTCGGATACACCATATATTTT. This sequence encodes CASSWGTGLVGYTIYF.

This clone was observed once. The CDR3 bases are TGTGCCAGCAGCAAAAAGACGGGACAGGGAGACACCTTC. Amino acid sequence: CASSKKTGQGDTF. The chain has TRBV7-2 and TRBJ1-2, with 9 bases matching TRBD1. CDR1 is SGHTA, CDR2 FQGNSA, per germline. The CDR3 is 13 amino acids. The trim removed 5 bases at V and 12 bases at J, leaving 10 bases unmatched.

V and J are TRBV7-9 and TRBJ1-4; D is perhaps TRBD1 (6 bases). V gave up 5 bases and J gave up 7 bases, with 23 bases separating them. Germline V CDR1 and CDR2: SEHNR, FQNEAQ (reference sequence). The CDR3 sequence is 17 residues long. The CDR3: CASSPLFPPGALEKLFF. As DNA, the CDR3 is TGTGCCAGCAGCCCCCTCTTCCCTCCAGGGGCGCTTGAAAAACTGTTTTTT.

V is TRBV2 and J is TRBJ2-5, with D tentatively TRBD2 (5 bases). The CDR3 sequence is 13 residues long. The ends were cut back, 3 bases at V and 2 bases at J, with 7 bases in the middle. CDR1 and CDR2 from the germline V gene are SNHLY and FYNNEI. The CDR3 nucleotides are TGTGCCAGCAGTGATGGAGGACAAGAGACCCAGTACTTC. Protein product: CASSDGGQETQYF.

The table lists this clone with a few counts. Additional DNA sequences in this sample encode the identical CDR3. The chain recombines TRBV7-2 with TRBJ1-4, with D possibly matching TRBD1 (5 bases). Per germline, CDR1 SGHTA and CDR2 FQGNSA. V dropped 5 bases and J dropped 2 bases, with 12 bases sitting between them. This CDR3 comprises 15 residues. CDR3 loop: CASSPFGGTNEKLFF. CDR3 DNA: TGTGCCAGCAGCCCCTTTGGGGGGACTAATGAAAAACTGTTTTTT.

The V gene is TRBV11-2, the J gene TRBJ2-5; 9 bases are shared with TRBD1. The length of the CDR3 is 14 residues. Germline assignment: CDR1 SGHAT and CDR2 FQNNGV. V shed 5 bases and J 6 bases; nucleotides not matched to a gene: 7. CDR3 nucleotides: TGTGCCAGCAGCCAGGGACAGGGAATGAAGACCCAGTACTTC. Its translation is CASSQGQGMKTQYF. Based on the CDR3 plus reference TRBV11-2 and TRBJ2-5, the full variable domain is EAGVAQSPRYKIIEKRQSVAFWCNPISGHATLYWYQQILGQGPKLLIQFQNNGVVDDSQLPKDRFSAERLKGVDSTLKIQPAKLEDSAVYLCASSQGQGMKTQYFGPGTRLLVL.

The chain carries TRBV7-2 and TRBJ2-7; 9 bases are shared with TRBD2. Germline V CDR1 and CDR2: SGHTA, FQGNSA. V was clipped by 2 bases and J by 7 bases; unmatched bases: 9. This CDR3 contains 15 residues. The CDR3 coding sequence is TGTGCCAGCAGCTTAACGGGACTAGCAGTGGGGGAGCAGTACTTC. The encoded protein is CASSLTGLAVGEQYF.